This passage covers 7 T cell receptor beta chains from one sample sequenced in a study of blood T cell repertoires in COVID-19. Data came from immunoSEQ multiplex PCR; TCRdb stores just in-frame clones and leaves some out. The table includes hundreds of thousands of clones, roughly 85% detected once. The specimen sequenced was PBMCs or T cells enriched from blood (not recorded which). Receptor source: a woman aged 45-60 years with acute COVID-19.

The chain links TRBV12-5 to TRBJ1-6; TRBD1 agrees at 8 bases. The CDR3 has 18 amino acids. Looked up from germline, CDR1 is LGHNT and CDR2 is FRNRAP. V shed 0 bases, J shed 10 bases, and the junction held 14 bases outside the gene matches. The CDR3 is CASGLVPGTGPRGSPLHF. The CDR3 coding sequence is TGTGCTAGTGGTTTGGTACCCGGGACAGGCCCTCGAGGGTCACCCCTCCACTTT. The complete variable domain, with remaining parts taken from reference TRBV12-5 and TRBJ1-6, reads DARVTQTPRHKVTEMGQEVTMRCQPILGHNTVFWYRQTMMQGLELLAYFRNRAPLDDSGMPKDRFSAEMPDATLATLKIQPSEPRDSAVYFCASGLVPGTGPRGSPLHFGNGTRLTVT.

V usage is TRBV18 and J usage is TRBJ1-2; TRBD1 might be the D (5 bases). V shed 0 bases and J shed 8 bases, with 16 bases lying between them. The CDR3 is 15 amino acids. Germline CDR1 reads KGHSH; CDR2 reads LQKENI. CDR3 nucleotides: TGTGCCAGCTCACCACCAACCGGCAGGGAAGGCGGCTACACCTTC. Translating it yields CASSPPTGREGGYTF.

V gene TRBV14 combines with J gene TRBJ1-2, with D possibly being TRBD1 (6 bases). The length of the CDR3 is 15 residues. The V end was cut by 0 bases, the J end by 8 bases, with 16 bases between. From germline, CDR1 is SGHDN and CDR2 FVKESK. CDR3 sequence: CASSQDRQGPDGYTF. The DNA of the CDR3 is TGTGCCAGCAGCCAAGATAGGCAGGGGCCCGACGGCTACACCTTC.

The chain is built from TRBV9 and TRBJ1-3, with D unclear. Deletions cut 4 bases from V and 0 bases from J, with 8 bases between. This CDR3 contains 14 residues. CDR1 and CDR2 from the germline V gene are SGDLS and YYNGEE. DNA of the CDR3: TGTGCCAGCAGCCCCACAACCTCTGGAAACACCATATATTTT. Translating it yields CASSPTTSGNTIYF.

This chain joins TRBV9 and TRBJ1-1; 8 bases are a match to TRBD1. V was pared by 4 bases and J by 0 bases, with 8 bases of the junction left unmatched. The CDR3 has 16 residues. Germline loops: CDR1 SGDLS, CDR2 YYNGEE. The CDR3 nucleotides read TGTGCCAGCAGCAGAGGACAGGGATGGATGAACACTGAAGCTTTCTTT. As protein: CASSRGQGWMNTEAFF. Complete variable domain (other parts from reference TRBV9 and TRBJ1-1): DSGVTQTPKHLITATGQRVTLRCSPRSGDLSVYWYQQSLDQGLQFLIQYYNGEERAKGNILERFSAQQFPDLHSELNLSSLELGDSALYFCASSRGQGWMNTEAFFGQGTRLTVV.

The V call is TRBV7-8, the J call TRBJ2-3, with 8 bases fitting TRBD1. There are 17 residues in the CDR3. The J segment lost 0 bases and the V segment lost 1 base, leaving 6 bases of the junction unmatched. In germline, CDR1 is SGHVS, CDR2 FQNEAQ. CDR3 loop: CASSLVTGGFSTDTQYF. DNA of the CDR3: TGTGCCAGCAGCTTAGTCACAGGGGGTTTTAGCACAGATACGCAGTATTTT.

This sequence joins TRBV30 and TRBJ1-6; no firm D call. Trimming took 8 bases from V and 9 from J, leaving 11 bases between them. Germline-derived CDR1 and CDR2 are GTSNPN and SVGIG (reference sequence). The CDR3 has 11 residues. The CDR3 reads CAHGGGSPLHF. DNA for the CDR3: TGTGCCCATGGAGGCGGTTCACCCCTCCACTTT.